These T cell receptor beta chains were read from a single sample in a study of OX40 agonist ivuxolimab in advanced cancers. Here immunoSEQ multiplex PCR was the method, and the copy in TCRdb shows in-frame clones only, minus some. In the table there are roughly 80,000 clones, about 86% of which are singletons. The material sequenced was CD4+ or CD8+ T cells sorted from blood, taken in a trial of the OX40 agonist ivuxolimab. All receptors derive from an adult with an advanced solid tumor such as melanoma, head and neck, liver or kidney cancer. The CDR3 runs from the conserved cysteine through the conserved F or W. Fields, in order: J gene, clone size, V gene, CDR3 protein. Clone size is not always given. Where it is, it says once, few, many or a class for expanded clones.

TRBJ2-7,.,TRBV19,CASSIGSEQCF
TRBJ1-1,.,TRBV5-5,CASSFSGQGEAFF
TRBJ1-5,.,TRBV6-5,CASSPGQSNNQPQHF
TRBJ2-7,.,TRBV27,CASSLGTSPSYEQYF
TRBJ1-5,.,TRBV4-1,CASSLDRYSNQPQHF
TRBJ2-1,.,TRBV10-3,CAISVSASGKMNEQFF
TRBJ2-2,.,TRBV6-5,CASRWGLADTGELFF
TRBJ2-1,.,TRBV4-2,CASSSGNEQFF
TRBJ1-4,few,TRBV30,CAWSVGGLSEKLFF
TRBJ1-5,.,TRBV21-1,CASSKKDQEANQPQHF
TRBJ1-2,.,TRBV18,CASSFGVSYGYTF
TRBJ1-5,.,TRBV19,CASSPWGANNQPQHF
TRBJ2-7,.,TRBV5-6,CASSRIRDREIYEQYF
TRBJ2-1,.,TRBV25-1,CASSDHGLADYNEQFF
TRBJ2-2,.,TRBV5-1,CASNNRQGNTGELFF
TRBJ2-7,.,TRBV6-5,CASSLRTGTYEQYF
TRBJ2-7,.,TRBV7-8,CASSTSVRDEQYF
TRBJ2-3,.,TRBV4-1,CASSRVGRTDTQYF
TRBJ2-2,.,TRBV9,CASSALAGGQFGELFF
TRBJ2-1,few,TRBV28,CASNPTGSYNEQFF
TRBJ2-1,.,TRBV10-2,CASRLSTGTDSYNEQFF
TRBJ2-1,.,TRBV7-9,CASSSSRPEQFF
TRBJ2-1,.,TRBV28,CASSLWGFEQFF
TRBJ2-2,.,TRBV4-3,CASSQAASGRNTGELFF
TRBJ2-5,once,TRBV4-2,CASSQGTSGGAETQYF
TRBJ1-1,.,TRBV6-1,CASSEVGTAMNTEAFF
TRBJ2-2,once,TRBV4-1,CASNSPAGSGELFF
TRBJ1-2,.,TRBV5-1,CASSLGIEGYGYTF
TRBJ2-7,.,TRBV6-6,CASSSPGGYEQYF
TRBJ2-3,.,TRBV13,CASARQGPDTQYF
TRBJ1-4,.,TRBV7-9,CASSIYDRLREKLFF
TRBJ1-2,.,TRBV15,CATSRDGELNYGYTF
TRBJ1-3,.,TRBV6-1,CASKGAGSSGNTIYF
TRBJ2-5,.,TRBV30,CAWSVLGGGQETQYF
TRBJ2-5,.,TRBV6-5,CASRRGQLQETQYF
TRBJ2-5,.,TRBV7-9,CATFQGGYQETQYF
TRBJ1-5,.,TRBV19,CASSLTGGINQPQHF
TRBJ1-4,.,TRBV11-3,CASSLCRDSSNEKLFF
TRBJ1-5,.,TRBV27,CASSTGGAGQPQHF
TRBJ2-6,.,TRBV11-2,CASSLDVGANVLTF
TRBJ2-1,few,TRBV7-3,CASSPAPGLSEQFF
TRBJ1-2,few,TRBV7-2,CASSLGQGNYGYTF
TRBJ1-1,.,TRBV25-1,CASSDRYSNLNTEAFF
TRBJ2-2,.,TRBV5-1,CASSTGQGGTGELFF
TRBJ2-7,.,TRBV6-5,CASSYSTSGSAYEQYF